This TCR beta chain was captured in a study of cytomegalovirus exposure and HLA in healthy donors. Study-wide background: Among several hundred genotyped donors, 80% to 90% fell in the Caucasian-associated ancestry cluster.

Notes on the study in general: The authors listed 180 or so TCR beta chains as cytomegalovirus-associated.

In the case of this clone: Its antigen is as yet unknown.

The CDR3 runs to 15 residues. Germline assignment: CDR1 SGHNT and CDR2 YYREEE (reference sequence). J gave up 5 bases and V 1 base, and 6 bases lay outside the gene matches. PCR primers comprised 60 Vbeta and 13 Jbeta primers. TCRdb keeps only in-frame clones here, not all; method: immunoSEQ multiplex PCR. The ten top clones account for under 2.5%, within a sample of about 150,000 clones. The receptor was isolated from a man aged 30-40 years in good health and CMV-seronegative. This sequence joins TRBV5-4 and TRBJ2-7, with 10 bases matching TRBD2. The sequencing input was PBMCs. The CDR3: CASSLWLAGAHEQYF. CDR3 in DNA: TGTGCCAGCAGCTTGTGGCTAGCGGGAGCCCACGAGCAGTACTTC.